This T cell receptor (beta chain) originates from a study of OX40 agonist ivuxolimab in advanced cancers. The assay was immunoSEQ multiplex PCR, and TCRdb's table has in-frame clones only and misses some. Here the sample spans some 41,000 clones, 86% being singletons. The junction had 5 bases not matched to a gene; V was cut back by 5 bases and J by 0 bases. CDR3 length equals 15 residues. The germline V gene has CDR1 SGHTA and CDR2 FQGNSA. The chain recombines TRBV7-2 with TRBJ2-3; 7 nucleotides align to TRBD1. The receptor was derived from an adult with an advanced solid tumor such as melanoma, head and neck, liver or kidney cancer. The sequencing here drew on CD4+ or CD8+ T cells sorted from blood, taken in a trial of the OX40 agonist ivuxolimab. The CDR3 reads CASSKDRFSTDTQYF. In nucleotides, the CDR3 is TGTGCCAGCAGCAAGGACAGGTTTAGCACAGATACGCAGTATTTT.